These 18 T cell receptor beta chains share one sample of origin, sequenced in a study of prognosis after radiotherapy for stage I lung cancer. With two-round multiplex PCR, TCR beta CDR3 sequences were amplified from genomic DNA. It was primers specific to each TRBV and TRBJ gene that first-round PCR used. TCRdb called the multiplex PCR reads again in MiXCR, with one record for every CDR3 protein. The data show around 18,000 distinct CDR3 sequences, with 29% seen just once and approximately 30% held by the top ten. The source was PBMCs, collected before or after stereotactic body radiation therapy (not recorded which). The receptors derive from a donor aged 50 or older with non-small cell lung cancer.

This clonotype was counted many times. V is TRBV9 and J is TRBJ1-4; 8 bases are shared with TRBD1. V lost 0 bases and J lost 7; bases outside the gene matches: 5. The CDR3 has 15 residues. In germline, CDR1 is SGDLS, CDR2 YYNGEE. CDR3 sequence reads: CASSVAPGQAEKLFF. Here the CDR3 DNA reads TGTGCCAGCAGCGTAGCTCCGGGACAGGCTGAAAAACTGTTTTTT.

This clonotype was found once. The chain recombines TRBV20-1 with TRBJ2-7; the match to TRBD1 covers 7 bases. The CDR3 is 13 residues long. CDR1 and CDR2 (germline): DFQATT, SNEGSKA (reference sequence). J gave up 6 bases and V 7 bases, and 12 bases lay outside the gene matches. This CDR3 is CSDGSTGHGEQYF. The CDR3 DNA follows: TGCAGTGATGGCTCGACAGGGCATGGCGAGCAGTACTTC.

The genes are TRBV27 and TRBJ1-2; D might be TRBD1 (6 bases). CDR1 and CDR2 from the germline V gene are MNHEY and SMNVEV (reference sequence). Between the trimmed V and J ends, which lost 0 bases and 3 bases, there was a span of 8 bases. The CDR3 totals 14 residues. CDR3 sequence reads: CASSLSGGYYGYTF. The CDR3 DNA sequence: TGTGCCAGCAGTTTATCAGGGGGATACTATGGCTACACCTTC.

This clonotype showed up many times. The CDR3 DNA sequence: TGTGCCAGCAGCCCGGGGGATAGCGGGAGACTCTACGAGCAGTACTTC. It yields the protein CASSPGDSGRLYEQYF. The chain carries TRBV5-4 and TRBJ2-7, with 9 bases matching TRBD2. Trimming at V came to 4 bases and at J to 3 bases, leaving 11 bases not matched to a gene. CDR1 and CDR2 from the germline V gene are SGHNT and YYREEE (reference sequence). The CDR3 is made up of 16 amino acids.

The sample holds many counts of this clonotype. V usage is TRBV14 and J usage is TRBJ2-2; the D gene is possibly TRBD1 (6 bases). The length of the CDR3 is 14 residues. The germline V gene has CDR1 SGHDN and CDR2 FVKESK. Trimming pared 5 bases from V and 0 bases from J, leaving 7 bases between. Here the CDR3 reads CASSWGPNTGELFF. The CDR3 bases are TGTGCCAGCAGCTGGGGGCCGAACACCGGGGAGCTGTTTTTT.

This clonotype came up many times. This CDR3 is CSARDMAGYEQYF. DNA of the CDR3: TGCAGTGCTAGAGATATGGCGGGTTACGAGCAGTACTTC. This sequence joins TRBV20-1 and TRBJ2-7, with D perhaps matching TRBD2 (5 bases). V gave up 0 bases and J gave up 4 bases, with 10 bases separating them. The CDR3 is 13 amino acids. Germline loops: CDR1 DFQATT, CDR2 SNEGSKA (reference sequence).

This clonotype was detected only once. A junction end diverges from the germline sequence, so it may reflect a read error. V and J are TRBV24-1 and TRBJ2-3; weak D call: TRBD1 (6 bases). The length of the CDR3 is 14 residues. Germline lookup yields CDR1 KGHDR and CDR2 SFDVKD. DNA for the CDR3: TGTTCCACCGGACAGACAGTGGGCCAAGATACGCAGTATTTT. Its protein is CSTGQTVGQDTQYF.

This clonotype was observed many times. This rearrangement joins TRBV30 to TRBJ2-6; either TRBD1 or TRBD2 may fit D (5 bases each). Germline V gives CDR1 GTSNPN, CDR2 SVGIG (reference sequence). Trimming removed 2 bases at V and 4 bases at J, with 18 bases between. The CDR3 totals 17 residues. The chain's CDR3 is CAWSLPGSMWGANVLTF. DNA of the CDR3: TGTGCCTGGAGTCTGCCAGGGAGTATGTGGGGGGCCAACGTCCTGACTTTC.

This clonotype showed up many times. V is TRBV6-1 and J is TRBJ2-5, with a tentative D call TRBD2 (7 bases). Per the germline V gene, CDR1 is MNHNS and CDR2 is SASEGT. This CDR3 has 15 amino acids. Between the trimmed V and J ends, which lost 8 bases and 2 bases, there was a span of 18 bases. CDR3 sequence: CASGGGGFYQETQYF. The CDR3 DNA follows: TGTGCCAGCGGGGGGGGCGGCTTTTATCAAGAGACCCAGTACTTC.

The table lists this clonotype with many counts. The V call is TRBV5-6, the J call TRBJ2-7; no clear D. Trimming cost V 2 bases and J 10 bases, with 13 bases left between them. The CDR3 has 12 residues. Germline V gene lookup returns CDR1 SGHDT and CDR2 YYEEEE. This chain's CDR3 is CASSFLLGDQYF. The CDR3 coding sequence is TGTGCCAGCAGCTTTCTCCTCGGTGATCAGTACTTC.

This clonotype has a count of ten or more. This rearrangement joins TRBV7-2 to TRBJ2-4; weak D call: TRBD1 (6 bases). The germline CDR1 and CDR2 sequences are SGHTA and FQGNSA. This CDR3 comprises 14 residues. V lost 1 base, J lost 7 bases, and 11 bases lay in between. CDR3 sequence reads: CASSLEWTVNIQYF. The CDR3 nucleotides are TGTGCCAGCAGCTTAGAATGGACAGTCAACATTCAGTACTTC. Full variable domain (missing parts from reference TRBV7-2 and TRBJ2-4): GAGVSQSPSNKVTEKGKDVELRCDPISGHTALYWYRQSLGQGLEFLIYFQGNSAPDKSGLPSDRFSAERTGGSVSTLTIQRTQQEDSAVYLCASSLEWTVNIQYFGAGTRLSVL.

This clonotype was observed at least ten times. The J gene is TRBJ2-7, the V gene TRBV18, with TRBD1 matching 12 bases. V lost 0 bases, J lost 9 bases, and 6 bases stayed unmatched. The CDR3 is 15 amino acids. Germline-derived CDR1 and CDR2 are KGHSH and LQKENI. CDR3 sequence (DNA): TGTGCCAGCTCACCACCGGGACAGGGGGCCTATGGGCAGTACTTC. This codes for CASSPPGQGAYGQYF.

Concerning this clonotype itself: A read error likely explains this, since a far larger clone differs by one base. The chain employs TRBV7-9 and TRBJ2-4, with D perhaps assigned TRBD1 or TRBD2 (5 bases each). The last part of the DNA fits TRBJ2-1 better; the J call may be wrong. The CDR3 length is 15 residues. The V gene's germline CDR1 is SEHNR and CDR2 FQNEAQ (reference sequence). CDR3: CASSGGRRNYNGQFF. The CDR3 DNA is TGTGCCAGCAGCGGGGGACGCAGAAATTACAATGGGCAGTTCTTC.

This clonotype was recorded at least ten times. In nucleotides, the CDR3 is TGCGCCAGCAGGACCGGGGGACAGGACTACGAGCAGTACTTC. Protein sequence: CASRTGGQDYEQYF. V and J are TRBV5-1 and TRBJ2-7; 8 bases agree with TRBD1. The CDR3 covers 14 residues. Losses at the gene ends were 5 bases for V and 3 bases for J; bases not matched to a gene: 7. The germline gives CDR1 SGHRS, CDR2 YFSETQ.

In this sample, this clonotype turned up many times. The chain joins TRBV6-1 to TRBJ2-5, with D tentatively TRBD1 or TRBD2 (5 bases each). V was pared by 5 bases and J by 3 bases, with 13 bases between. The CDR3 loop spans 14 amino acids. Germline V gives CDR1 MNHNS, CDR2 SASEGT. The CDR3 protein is CASSPRGLKETQYF. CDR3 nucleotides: TGTGCCAGCAGTCCCCGGGGCCTAAAAGAGACCCAGTACTTC.

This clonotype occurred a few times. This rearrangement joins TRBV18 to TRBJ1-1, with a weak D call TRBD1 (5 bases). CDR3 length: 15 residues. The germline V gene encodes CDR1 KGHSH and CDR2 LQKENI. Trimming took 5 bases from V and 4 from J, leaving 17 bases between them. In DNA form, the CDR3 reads TGTGCCAGCTCATCAACGATGAGGGACGGCACTGAAGCTTTCTTT. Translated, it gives CASSSTMRDGTEAFF. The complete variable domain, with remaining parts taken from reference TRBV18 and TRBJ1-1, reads NAGVMQNPRHLVRRRGQEARLRCSPMKGHSHVYWYRQLPEEGLKFMVYLQKENIIDESGMPKERFSAEFPKEGPSILRIQQVVRGDSAAYFCASSSTMRDGTEAFFGQGTRLTVV.

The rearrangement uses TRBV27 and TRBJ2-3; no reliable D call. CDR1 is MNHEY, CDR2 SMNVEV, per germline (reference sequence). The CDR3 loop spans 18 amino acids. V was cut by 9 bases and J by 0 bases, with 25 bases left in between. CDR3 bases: TGTGCCAGGGAATCTGGGCTACAGCAAGTGATTAGCACAGATACGCAGTATTTT. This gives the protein CARESGLQQVISTDTQYF.

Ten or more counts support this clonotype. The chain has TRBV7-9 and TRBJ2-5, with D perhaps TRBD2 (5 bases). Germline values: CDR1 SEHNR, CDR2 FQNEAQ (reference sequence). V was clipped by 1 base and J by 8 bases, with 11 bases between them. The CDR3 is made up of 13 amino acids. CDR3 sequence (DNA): TGTGCCAGCAGCTTAGGCGCCGGGGATACCCAGTACTTC. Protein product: CASSLGAGDTQYF.